Listed here are 21 T cell receptor beta chains from one sample, sequenced in a study of CD8 T cells in ankylosing spondylitis. TCRdb ran MiXCR on the 5' RACE reads and lists one entry per CDR3 protein. The repertoire includes around 100,000 distinct CDR3 sequences, less than 25% of them detected once, and 9% to 15% sits in the top ten. The sequenced sample was synovial fluid, either unsorted or a sorted T cell fraction (not recorded which). Receptors originate from a male donor with ankylosing spondylitis.

This clonotype was counted only a few times. The rearrangement joins TRBV24-1 to TRBJ2-1; 10 bases are shared with TRBD1. CDR1 KGHDR and CDR2 SFDVKD come from the germline V gene. CDR3 length: 14 residues. Trimming cost V 6 bases and J 6 bases; bases outside gene matches: 4. As DNA, the CDR3 is TGTGCCACCAGTTGGACAGGGGGATTCAATGAGCAGTTCTTC. It yields the protein CATSWTGGFNEQFF.

The chain carries TRBV3-1 and TRBJ1-2; maybe TRBD1 (6 bases). V lost 4 bases and J 7 bases, leaving 16 bases between the germline ends. This CDR3 spans 14 amino acids. Per germline, CDR1 LGHDT and CDR2 YNNKEL (reference sequence). Here the CDR3 DNA reads TGTGCCAGCAGCCCCCGCGGGACAATAAGTGGCTACACCTTC. Translating gives CASSPRGTISGYTF.

This clonotype came up a few times. The chain has TRBV5-6 and TRBJ2-3; possible D gene TRBD2, 6 bases. CDR1 and CDR2 from the germline V gene are SGHDT and YYEEEE. The CDR3 loop spans 14 amino acids. V was shortened by 4 bases and J by 3 bases, with 12 bases between the two germline ends. DNA of the CDR3: TGTGCCAGCAGCGAACCGACTAGGACAGATACGCAGTATTTT. Translation gives CASSEPTRTDTQYF.

This clonotype came up many times. The chain uses TRBV27 and TRBJ2-1; D may be TRBD2 (6 bases). V lost 3 bases, J lost 4 bases, and 19 bases lay in between. The CDR3 totals 17 residues. Germline V gene data show CDR1 as MNHEY and CDR2 as SMNVEV (reference sequence). In DNA, the CDR3 is TGTGCCAGCAGTTTTGGCCCCCCGGGACTTTTTTACAATGAGCAGTTCTTC. Amino acid sequence: CASSFGPPGLFYNEQFF.

This clonotype turned up a few times. This rearrangement joins TRBV7-2 to TRBJ2-2; possible D gene TRBD1, 6 bases. Germline V CDR1 and CDR2: SGHTA, FQGNSA. Trimming removed 5 bases at V and 7 bases at J, with 14 bases between. The CDR3 is 14 amino acids. The DNA of the CDR3 is TGTGCCAGCAGCCGATTGACAGGCGGCGGGGAGCTGTTTTTT. Translating gives CASSRLTGGGELFF.

CDR3 nucleotide sequence: TGTGCCAGCAGCCGAAGGTCAGCGGGAGGGTTAGATACGCAGTATTTT. It is translated as CASSRRSAGGLDTQYF. J is TRBJ2-3 and V is TRBV2; 10 bases align to TRBD2. After removal of 6 bases from V and 5 bases from J, the junction contained 11 bases not matched to a gene. Germline CDR1 SNHLY, CDR2 FYNNEI. This CDR3 is 16 amino acids long. Combining the CDR3 with reference TRBV2 and TRBJ2-3 gives the whole variable domain EPEVTQTPSHQVTQMGQEVILRCVPISNHLYFYWYRQILGQKVEFLVSFYNNEISEKSEIFDDQFSVERPDGSNFTLKIRSTKLEDSAMYFCASSRRSAGGLDTQYFGPGTRLTVL.

Only a few counts were recorded for this clonotype. This chain uses TRBV20-1 with TRBJ2-3; D is possibly TRBD2 (6 bases). The CDR3 totals 16 residues. The germline V gene has CDR1 DFQATT and CDR2 SNEGSKA (reference sequence). V shed 3 bases and J shed 0 bases, with 16 bases lying between them. The CDR3 DNA reads as TGCAGTGCTAGCGGGGGACCATACTCTAGCACAGATACGCAGTATTTT. Its translation is CSASGGPYSSTDTQYF.

There are a few counts of this clonotype. The V call is TRBV11-1, the J call TRBJ1-3; D is unresolved. Looked up from germline, CDR1 is SGHAT and CDR2 is FQDESV (reference sequence). The length of the CDR3 is 15 residues. The V and J ends lost 4 bases and 0 bases respectively, with 10 bases between them. The CDR3, as DNA: TGTGCCAGCAGCTACGGAGCGAGCTCTGGAAACACCATATATTTT. Translated: CASSYGASSGNTIYF.

The V call is TRBV20-1, the J call TRBJ2-3; 8 nucleotides agree with TRBD2. V lost 6 bases to trimming and J lost 4 bases; unmatched junction nucleotides: 9. Germline CDR1 is DFQATT and CDR2 is SNEGSKA (reference sequence). CDR3 length: 14 amino acids. The CDR3 spells CSAIAGGASDTQYF. CDR3 nucleotides: TGCAGTGCGATCGCGGGGGGCGCTTCAGATACGCAGTATTTT.

This clonotype was recorded a few times. CDR3 nucleotide sequence: TGTGCCACCAGTGTCGGGGATCATAGGAGGTACTACGAGCAGTACTTC. Protein: CATSVGDHRRYYEQYF. The chain carries TRBV24-1 and TRBJ2-7; weak D call: TRBD2 (5 bases). V was shortened by 5 bases and J by 3 bases, with 19 bases between the two germline ends. The germline V gene has CDR1 KGHDR and CDR2 SFDVKD. CDR3 length: 16 amino acids.

The rearrangement uses TRBV7-9 and TRBJ1-1, with 10 positions matching TRBD1. The CDR3 has 15 amino acids. Germline assignment: CDR1 SEHNR and CDR2 FQNEAQ (reference sequence). The V segment lost 5 bases and the J segment 4 bases; nucleotides outside the gene matches: 7. The CDR3 sequence is CASSRSGTGVTEAFF. The CDR3 bases are TGTGCCAGCAGCCGATCCGGGACAGGGGTCACTGAAGCTTTCTTT.

The chain joins TRBV24-1 to TRBJ2-3; 9 nucleotides line up with TRBD1. CDR1 and CDR2 (germline): KGHDR, SFDVKD. Trimming at V came to 9 bases and at J to 4 bases, leaving 4 bases not matched to a gene. This CDR3 is built from 13 residues. The CDR3 DNA follows: TGTGCCACCGGAAGACAGGGGGCAGATACGCAGTATTTT. It yields the protein CATGRQGADTQYF.

This clonotype has just a few counts. The CDR3: CASSQAPAGWVPGELFF. CDR3 DNA: TGCGCCAGCAGCCAAGCCCCAGCGGGATGGGTCCCCGGGGAGCTGTTTTTT. The V and J genes are TRBV4-1 and TRBJ2-2; TRBD2 matches 7 bases. The CDR3 sequence is 17 residues long. Looked up from germline, CDR1 is MGHRA and CDR2 is YSYEKL. J was trimmed by 6 bases and V by 1 base; bases with no gene match: 11.

The chain couples TRBV2 to TRBJ2-1, with 7 bases identical to TRBD2. The CDR3 totals 14 residues. Trimming at V came to 4 bases and at J to 5 bases, leaving 5 bases not matched to a gene. CDR1 is SNHLY and CDR2 is FYNNEI in the germline V gene. The CDR3 region is CASSVGLKNNEQFF. CDR3 coding DNA: TGTGCCAGCAGTGTGGGACTAAAAAACAATGAGCAGTTCTTC.

This clonotype was seen a handful of times. The chain has TRBV5-1 and TRBJ1-4; D is unresolved. The V end lost 4 bases, the J end lost 8 bases, and 12 bases lay between the germline ends. The germline CDR1 and CDR2 sequences are SGHRS and YFSETQ. The CDR3 totals 13 residues. DNA for the CDR3: TGCGCCAGCAGCCTATCAGTGACCGAAAAACTGTTTTTT. Amino acid sequence: CASSLSVTEKLFF.

A few counts support this clonotype. The gene calls are TRBV10-3 and TRBJ2-2; 9 positions agree with TRBD2. The CDR3 sequence is 14 residues long. Looked up from germline, CDR1 is ENHRY and CDR2 is SYGVKD. J was trimmed by 5 bases and V by 7 bases; bases with no gene match: 5. CDR3 in DNA: TGTGCCATCACTGCGGGAGGGCCAACCGGGGAGCTGTTTTTT. Its protein product is CAITAGGPTGELFF.

This clonotype was counted at least ten times. This chain connects TRBV29-1 to TRBJ2-1; TRBD1 matches 7 bases. The CDR3 runs to 12 residues. Germline assignment: CDR1 SQVTM and CDR2 ANQGSEA. In nucleotides, the CDR3 is TGCAGTGGGACAGAACCATACAATGAGCAGTTCTTC. Translated: CSGTEPYNEQFF.

This clonotype was observed a few times. This sequence joins TRBV15 and TRBJ2-5; D remains unclear. Trimming took 0 bases from V and 2 from J, leaving 10 bases between them. Per the germline V gene, CDR1 is LNHNV and CDR2 is YYDKDF (reference sequence). The CDR3 is 15 residues long. CDR3 sequence: CATSRDFRRQETQYF. DNA of the CDR3: TGTGCCACCAGCAGAGATTTTAGAAGGCAAGAGACCCAGTACTTC.

The gene calls are TRBV7-8 and TRBJ2-3; possibly TRBD1 for D (5 bases). V was trimmed by 5 bases and J by 2 bases, leaving 11 bases between them. The CDR3 runs 14 residues. Germline V gene sequence: CDR1 SGHVS, CDR2 FQNEAQ. CDR3 in amino acids: CASSPTGHTDTQYF. Here the CDR3 DNA reads TGTGCCAGCAGCCCTACAGGCCACACAGATACGCAGTATTTT.

The chain links TRBV20-1 to TRBJ2-1; TRBD1 or TRBD2 may be the D gene (6 bases each). The CDR3 contains 15 residues. CDR1 is DFQATT, CDR2 SNEGSKA, per germline (reference sequence). V was shortened by 3 bases and J by 6 bases, with 18 bases between the two germline ends. CDR3 residues: CSARDGGNNRNEQFF. DNA of the CDR3: TGCAGTGCTAGGGACGGGGGCAATAACCGCAATGAGCAGTTCTTC.

Only a few counts were recorded for this clonotype. The chain couples TRBV7-2 to TRBJ2-1; D is possibly TRBD2 (6 bases). With 7 bases removed from V and 0 bases from J, the gap between germline ends came to 13 bases. Germline lookup yields CDR1 SGHTA and CDR2 FQGNSA. The CDR3 has 15 amino acids. The CDR3 region has the DNA TGTGCCAGCACCGTCGTGGGACTCTCCTACAATGAGCAGTTCTTC. This translates into CASTVVGLSYNEQFF.